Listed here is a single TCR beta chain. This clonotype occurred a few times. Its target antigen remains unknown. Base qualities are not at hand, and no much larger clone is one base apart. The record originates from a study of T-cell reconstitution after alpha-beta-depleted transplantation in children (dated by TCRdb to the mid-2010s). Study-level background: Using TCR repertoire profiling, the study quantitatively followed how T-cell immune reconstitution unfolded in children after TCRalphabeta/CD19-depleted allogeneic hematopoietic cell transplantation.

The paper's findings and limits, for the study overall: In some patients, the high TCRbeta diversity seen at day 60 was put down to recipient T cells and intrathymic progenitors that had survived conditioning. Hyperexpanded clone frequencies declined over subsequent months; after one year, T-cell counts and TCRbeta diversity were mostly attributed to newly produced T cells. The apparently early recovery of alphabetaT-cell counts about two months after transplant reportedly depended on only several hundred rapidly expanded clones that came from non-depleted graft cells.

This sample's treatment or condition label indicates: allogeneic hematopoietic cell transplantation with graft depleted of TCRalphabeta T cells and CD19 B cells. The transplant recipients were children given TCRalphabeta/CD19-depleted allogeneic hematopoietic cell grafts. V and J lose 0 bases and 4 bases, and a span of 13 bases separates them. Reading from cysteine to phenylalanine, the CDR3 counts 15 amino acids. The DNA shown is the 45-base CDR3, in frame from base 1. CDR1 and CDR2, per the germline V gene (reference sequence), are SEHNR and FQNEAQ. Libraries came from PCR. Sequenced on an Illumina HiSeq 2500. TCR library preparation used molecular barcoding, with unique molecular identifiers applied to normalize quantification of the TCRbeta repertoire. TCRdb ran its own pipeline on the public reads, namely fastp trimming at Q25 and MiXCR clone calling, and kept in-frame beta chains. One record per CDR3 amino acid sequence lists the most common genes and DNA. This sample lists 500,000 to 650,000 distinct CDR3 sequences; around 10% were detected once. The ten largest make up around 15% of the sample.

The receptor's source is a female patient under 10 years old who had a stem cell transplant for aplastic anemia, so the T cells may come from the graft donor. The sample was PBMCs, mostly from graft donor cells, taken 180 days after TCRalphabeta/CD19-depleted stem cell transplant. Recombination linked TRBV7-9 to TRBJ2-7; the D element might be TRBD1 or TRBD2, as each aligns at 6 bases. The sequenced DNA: TGTGCCAGCAGCTTAGCAGGGGGGAAGACTTACGAGCAGTACTTC. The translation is CASSLAGGKTYEQYF.